This passage covers 25 T cell receptor beta chains from one sample sequenced in a study of cytomegalovirus exposure and HLA in healthy donors. The PCR employed 60 Vbeta primers together with 13 Jbeta primers. Using immunoSEQ multiplex PCR, the repertoire was profiled, and TCRdb retains in-frame clones only, with some absent. The sample shows approximately 30,000 clones, less than 75% of them seen only once. Input material: PBMCs. These TCRs come from a man in his forties or fifties in good health and CMV-seropositive.

The chain couples TRBV30 to TRBJ2-1, with a possible D match to TRBD1 (6 bases). The V gene lost 2 bases and the J gene lost 6 bases, with 11 bases spanning the gap. CDR1 and CDR2 from the germline V gene are GTSNPN and SVGIG (reference sequence). The CDR3 sequence is 13 residues long. This chain's CDR3 is CAWSITGTNEQFF. The DNA of the CDR3 is TGTGCCTGGAGTATAACAGGGACCAATGAGCAGTTCTTC.

The CDR3 coding sequence is TGCGCCAGCAGCTTGGAGAGGGGCACAGATACGCAGTATTTT. This gives the protein CASSLERGTDTQYF. The V and J genes are TRBV5-1 and TRBJ2-3; D possibly corresponds to TRBD2 (5 bases). Germline values: CDR1 SGHRS, CDR2 YFSETQ. Trimming cost V 0 bases and J 1 base, with 6 bases left between them. The CDR3 runs 14 residues. The full variable domain, completed using reference TRBV5-1 and TRBJ2-3, is KAGVTQTPRYLIKTRGQQVTLSCSPISGHRSVSWYQQTPGQGLQFLFEYFSETQRNKGNFPGRFSGRQFSNSRSEMNVSTLELGDSALYLCASSLERGTDTQYFGPGTRLTVL.

The chain links TRBV27 to TRBJ1-1, with a weak D call TRBD1 (6 bases). CDR3 size: 14 residues. In germline, CDR1 is MNHEY, CDR2 SMNVEV (reference sequence). V lost 8 bases and J 10 bases, leaving 23 bases between the germline ends. Here the CDR3 reads CASRQTGILGGAFF. The CDR3, as DNA: TGTGCCAGCCGACAGACAGGAATCTTAGGGGGAGCTTTCTTT.

The rearrangement uses TRBV6-5 and TRBJ1-6, with D hard to call. The CDR3 runs 16 residues. Germline V gene sequence: CDR1 MNHEY, CDR2 SVGAGI. V lost 0 bases and J 1 base, leaving 7 bases between the germline ends. The CDR3 region has the DNA TGTGCCAGCAGTTACTCGCCGACTTCCTATAATTCACCCCTCCACTTT. Translating it yields CASSYSPTSYNSPLHF.

This clone was counted a few times. At the DNA level, this CDR3 is encoded by other sequences in the same sample as well. J is TRBJ2-5 and V is TRBV9; TRBD1 might be the D (5 bases). Germline assignment: CDR1 SGDLS and CDR2 YYNGEE. The CDR3 loop spans 13 amino acids. Trimming took off 2 bases at V and 3 bases at J, with 8 bases between the two ends. CDR3 residues: CASSVAREETQYF. The CDR3 DNA is TGTGCCAGCAGCGTTGCCAGGGAAGAGACCCAGTACTTC.

CDR3 amino acids: CASTVLAGDAGELFF. CDR3 in DNA: TGCGCCAGCACTGTATTGGCAGGGGACGCCGGGGAGCTGTTTTTT. The chain couples TRBV5-1 to TRBJ2-2; TRBD1 is a possible D gene (6 bases). Germline CDR1 and CDR2: SGHRS and YFSETQ. Trimming cost V 6 bases and J 6 bases, with 18 bases left between them. The CDR3 has 15 residues.

This clone was found a few times. The V gene is TRBV10-3, the J gene TRBJ1-1, with 7 nucleotides matching TRBD1. V trimming: 6 bases; J trimming: 2 bases; junction bases outside the gene matches: 9. This CDR3 is 15 amino acids long. CDR1 and CDR2 (germline): ENHRY, SYGVKD. CDR3 sequence (DNA): TGTGCCATCAGCCCACAGGGGTGGGGCAACACTGAAGCTTTCTTT. This sequence encodes CAISPQGWGNTEAFF.

The chain links TRBV6-5 to TRBJ1-2; D call uncertain. CDR3 size: 14 residues. V shed 2 bases and J shed 5 bases, with 12 bases lying between them. The germline gives CDR1 MNHEY, CDR2 SVGAGI. The CDR3 coding sequence is TGTGCCAGCAGTTACCCCGGGAGTCGGTATGGCTACACCTTC. Protein product: CASSYPGSRYGYTF.

The chain has TRBV18 and TRBJ1-3; D not certain. The CDR3 length is 15 residues. Trimming shortened V by 5 bases and J by 0 bases, and 11 bases separated the two germline ends. Germline V gene lookup returns CDR1 KGHSH and CDR2 LQKENI. The CDR3 region is CASSSRPDSGNTIYF. As DNA, the CDR3 is TGTGCCAGCTCATCTAGACCGGACTCTGGAAACACCATATATTTT.

The chain links TRBV6-1 to TRBJ2-5; TRBD2 is a possible D gene (6 bases). V lost 6 bases and J 3 bases, leaving 17 bases between the germline ends. From germline, CDR1 is MNHNS and CDR2 SASEGT. This CDR3 spans 15 amino acids. CDR3 nucleotide sequence: TGTGCCAGCAGGCCTCTAGCGTGGTCCGAAGAGACCCAGTACTTC. This translates into CASRPLAWSEETQYF.

The rearrangement uses TRBV6-5 and TRBJ1-5; TRBD1 aligns across 7 bases. Germline values: CDR1 MNHEY, CDR2 SVGAGI. CDR3 length: 14 amino acids. With V trimmed by 4 bases and J by 8 bases, 8 bases remained unmatched. The CDR3 DNA reads as TGTGCCAGCAGTTCCCAACAGGGGTCCAAGCCCCAGCATTTT. Translating gives CASSSQQGSKPQHF.

V is TRBV7-9 and J is TRBJ2-2; perhaps TRBD1 as D (6 bases). CDR3 length: 17 amino acids. The ends were cut back, 1 base at V and 4 bases at J, with 16 bases in the middle. Germline lookup yields CDR1 SEHNR and CDR2 FQNEAQ (reference sequence). Here the CDR3 reads CASSLGPTGPATGELFF. CDR3 sequence (DNA): TGTGCCAGCAGCTTAGGTCCGACAGGTCCGGCCACCGGGGAGCTGTTTTTT.

The V call is TRBV19, the J call TRBJ2-3, with 13 bases fitting TRBD2. Germline trimming cut 7 bases from V and 4 bases from J; bases unmatched to any gene: 5. In germline, CDR1 is LNHDA, CDR2 SQIVND (reference sequence). The CDR3 sequence is 15 residues long. CDR3 sequence: CASTTSGGASDTQYF. DNA for the CDR3: TGTGCCAGTACTACTAGCGGGGGGGCCTCAGATACGCAGTATTTT.

The chain recombines TRBV4-1 with TRBJ1-1; D perhaps matches TRBD1 (6 bases). From germline, CDR1 is MGHRA and CDR2 YSYEKL. The CDR3 length is 14 residues. Trimming took 6 bases from V and 4 from J, leaving 15 bases between them. In DNA, the CDR3 is TGCGCCAGCAGGGGGATTCTCAGGGGCACTGAAGCTTTCTTT. This translates into CASRGILRGTEAFF.

This clone was counted only a few times. The CDR3 spells CASSWAGNTGELFF. Here the CDR3 DNA reads TGTGCCAGCTCCTGGGCGGGGAACACCGGGGAGCTGTTTTTT. The chain recombines TRBV18 with TRBJ2-2; TRBD2 is a possible D gene (5 bases). In germline, CDR1 is KGHSH, CDR2 LQKENI. Trimming shortened V by 6 bases and J by 1 base, and 9 bases separated the two germline ends. The CDR3 has 14 residues.

The chain has TRBV7-2 and TRBJ2-2; D call uncertain. CDR1 is SGHTA, CDR2 FQGNSA, per germline. The CDR3 contains 16 residues. Trimming left V 0 bases short and J 5 bases short, with 13 bases between. CDR3 DNA: TGTGCCAGCAGCTTAGCTCCCAACTCCGGGACCGGGGAGCTGTTTTTT. Its protein is CASSLAPNSGTGELFF.

The chain recombines TRBV15 with TRBJ1-1; D perhaps matches TRBD1 (5 bases). Germline CDR1 and CDR2: LNHNV and YYDKDF (reference sequence). Trimming pared 0 bases from V and 2 bases from J, leaving 10 bases between. This CDR3 has 15 amino acids. The CDR3 DNA reads as TGTGCCACCAGCAGAGATTCAGGGCTAAACACTGAAGCTTTCTTT. This encodes CATSRDSGLNTEAFF.

This clone was detected a few times. This sequence joins TRBV27 and TRBJ2-7; D possibly corresponds to TRBD2 (6 bases). CDR1 is MNHEY, CDR2 SMNVEV, per germline (reference sequence). The CDR3 runs to 13 residues. Trimming removed 6 bases from V and 2 bases from J, with 11 bases in between. The DNA for the CDR3 is TGTGCCAGCAGGCGGGACGGGGCCTACGAGCAGTACTTC. It encodes CASRRDGAYEQYF.

The chain employs TRBV7-9 and TRBJ2-1, with D possibly TRBD2 on 5 matching bases. This CDR3 is built from 15 residues. Germline V lookup: CDR1 SEHNR, CDR2 FQNEAQ (reference sequence). Trimming shortened V by 7 bases and J by 6 bases, and 19 bases separated the two germline ends. The DNA for the CDR3 is TGTGCCAGCACCTCCAGAGGGCGCACGTCCAATGAGCAGTTCTTC. Protein: CASTSRGRTSNEQFF.

This chain joins TRBV5-5 and TRBJ1-1; tentatively, D is TRBD1 (6 bases). This CDR3 has 14 amino acids. Germline assignment: CDR1 SGHKS and CDR2 YYEKEE (reference sequence). Trimming shortened V by 4 bases and J by 1 base, and 11 bases separated the two germline ends. CDR3 coding DNA: TGTGCCAGCAGCCCCCTAGGGGGGAACACTGAAGCTTTCTTT. Its protein is CASSPLGGNTEAFF.

This clone is labeled medium-sized (0.01 to 0.1%). The gene calls are TRBV4-2 and TRBJ2-1; TRBD2 aligns across 9 bases. This CDR3 has 16 amino acids. V lost 4 bases, J lost 6 bases, and 10 bases stayed unmatched. Germline CDR1 reads LGHNA; CDR2 reads YNFKEQ. The CDR3 coding sequence is TGTGCCAGCAGCCCGGGGGGTCTAGCGGGGAGCAATGAGCAGTTCTTC. The encoded protein is CASSPGGLAGSNEQFF.

Here the CDR3 DNA reads TGTGCCAGCAGTGAAGCGGCCGGCTGGAGTGGTCGCTACACCTTC. Amino acid sequence: CASSEAAGWSGRYTF. V usage is TRBV2 and J usage is TRBJ1-2; D ambiguous. The ends were cut back, 0 bases at V and 9 bases at J, with 17 bases in the middle. The CDR3 is made up of 15 amino acids. The germline CDR1 and CDR2 sequences are SNHLY and FYNNEI.

The chain links TRBV5-6 to TRBJ2-2, with D perhaps TRBD2 (7 bases). Germline values: CDR1 SGHDT, CDR2 YYEEEE. This CDR3 contains 16 residues. Between the trimmed V and J ends, which lost 2 bases and 7 bases, there was a span of 18 bases. The CDR3 region has the DNA TGTGCCAGCAGCTTCTTTTCACGGGGGGCTGGCGGGGAGCTGTTTTTT. It is translated as CASSFFSRGAGGELFF.

The gene calls are TRBV7-9 and TRBJ1-2; D call uncertain. V shed 4 bases and J shed 4 bases, with 7 bases lying between them. There are 12 residues in the CDR3. Germline V lookup: CDR1 SEHNR, CDR2 FQNEAQ (reference sequence). The CDR3 DNA follows: TGTGCCAGCAGCTCCCTAGTCTATGGCTACACCTTC. This gives the protein CASSSLVYGYTF.

This clone was recorded a few times. The V call is TRBV6-5, the J call TRBJ2-5; D may be TRBD1 (6 bases). The germline V and J ends were trimmed by 4 bases and 4 bases, with 13 bases remaining between them. The CDR3 is made up of 14 amino acids. Germline CDR1 is MNHEY and CDR2 is SVGAGI. The CDR3 spells CASSSGQLRETQYF. The CDR3 DNA follows: TGTGCCAGCAGTTCCGGACAGCTCCGAGAGACCCAGTACTTC.